The present entry profiles one T cell receptor (beta chain) with its context. Its antigen is unknown. The sample originates from a study of T cell responses to AZD1222 COVID-19 vaccine. Germline CDR1 is KGHDR and CDR2 is SFDVKD. CDR3 size: 15 residues. With 2 bases removed from V and 4 bases from J, the gap between germline ends came to 13 bases. Study-level findings and limits: Baseline antibody screening turned up just a handful of seropositive AZD1222 recipients.

The method was immunoSEQ multiplex PCR; TCRdb's version includes in-frame clones alone and lacks a portion of them. The data hold tens of thousands of clones, with roughly 86% observed a single time. The sequencing here drew on peripheral blood, taken 28 days after the second AZD1222 dose. The gene calls are TRBV24-1 and TRBJ1-2; possibly TRBD1 for D (5 bases). The sequence was collected from an adult who received the AZD1222 COVID-19 vaccine. The CDR3 DNA follows: TGTGCCACCAGTGATTCATCCGGGACGGTCTATGGCTACACCTTC. It encodes CATSDSSGTVYGYTF.